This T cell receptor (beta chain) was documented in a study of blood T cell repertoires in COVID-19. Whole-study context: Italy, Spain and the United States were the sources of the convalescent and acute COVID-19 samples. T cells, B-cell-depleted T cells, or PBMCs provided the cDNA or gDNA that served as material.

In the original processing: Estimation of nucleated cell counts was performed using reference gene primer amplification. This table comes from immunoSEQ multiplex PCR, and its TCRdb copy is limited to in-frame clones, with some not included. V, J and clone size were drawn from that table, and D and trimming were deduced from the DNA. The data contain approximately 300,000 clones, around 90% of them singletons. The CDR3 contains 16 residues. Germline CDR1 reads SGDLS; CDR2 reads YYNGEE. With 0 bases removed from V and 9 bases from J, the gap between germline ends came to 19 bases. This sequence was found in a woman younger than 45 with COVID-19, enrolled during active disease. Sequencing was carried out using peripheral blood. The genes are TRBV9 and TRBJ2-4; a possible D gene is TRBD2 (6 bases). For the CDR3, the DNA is TGTGCCAGCAGCGTAGAGGGGAGACTAGGTGGGAGCATTCAGTACTTC. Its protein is CASSVEGRLGGSIQYF.